The entry below gives a single T cell receptor beta chain sequence along with its context. Its antigen is still unknown. In the PCR, 60 Vbeta and 13 Jbeta primers were used. Original methodology: Approximately 11 million of the approximately 80 million unique TCR beta chains counted in a later analysis were shared. Method: immunoSEQ multiplex PCR; TCRdb's copy keeps in-frame clones and lacks some. V and J calls and clone size are copied from that table; D and trimming were computed from the DNA. The table records some 200,000 clones, 70% to 80% of them present only once. This specimen comes from a study of cytomegalovirus exposure and HLA in healthy donors. The study's findings and limits: Researchers reported from a later analysis that most CMV-associated TCR beta chains appeared HLA-restricted.

This CDR3 has 17 amino acids. The V gene's germline CDR1 is SGHVS and CDR2 FQNEAQ. Trimming removed 1 base from V and 2 bases from J, with 15 bases in between. The genes are TRBV7-8 and TRBJ1-5; D uncertain. The origin of this receptor is a woman aged 25 to 39 in good health and CMV-seropositive. The sample consisted of PBMCs. This chain's CDR3 is CASSLGRVGVGNQPQHF. The CDR3 coding sequence is TGTGCCAGCAGCTTAGGGAGGGTAGGAGTGGGCAATCAGCCCCAGCATTTT.